The present entry profiles one T cell receptor beta chain with its context. The length of the CDR3 is 15 residues. V was pared by 6 bases and J by 1 base, with 4 bases of the junction left unmatched. Per germline, CDR1 MDHEN and CDR2 SYDVKM. This sample stems from a study of T cells after posttransplantation cyclophosphamide. The method was immunoSEQ multiplex PCR; TCRdb's version includes in-frame clones alone and lacks a portion of them. The sample yields 9,500 to 14,000 clones, about nine tenths seen once. Treatment was busulfan-fludarabine conditioning, a marrow graft, and cyclophosphamide on days +3 and +4.

This chain connects TRBV28 to TRBJ1-5, with TRBD1 identical over 9 bases. The source is a female patient in her 30s who received an allogeneic stem cell transplant from an unrelated donor, was CMV-positive, and had no GVHD. The T cells may come from the graft donor. This material consisted of PBMCs, taken after allogeneic stem cell transplant with posttransplant cyclophosphamide. CDR3 sequence: CASSRQGVSNQPQHF. CDR3 in DNA: TGTGCCAGCAGCAGACAGGGGGTGAGCAATCAGCCCCAGCATTTT.